Below, one T cell receptor beta chain is given with its context. The specificity of this receptor is unknown. No qualities accompany the bases; no much larger clone lies one base away. Within the sample, other DNA sequences also encode this same CDR3. The sample belongs to a study of shared clonotypes between healthy human individuals (dated by TCRdb to 2019 to 2021). About the full investigation: The cohort comprised a couple of women and a few men aged 18 to 49 years. For each donor, CD4 naive and CD4 memory were each run on three plates, CD8 naive on two plates, and CD8 memory on one plate. Blood TCR repertoires of roughly 5 healthy adults were deeply sequenced to estimate repertoire size and the extent of clonotype sharing between individuals. To increase sequencing depth and limit assay-specific biases, TCR repertoire library preparation and sequencing were carried out by different laboratories using diverse techniques. Each donor's leukapheresis produced roughly between roughly 0.85 and 9.5 billion PBMCs. The investigation overall reported the following: Approximately 5% of naive CD4, 3.5% of naive CD8, 2% to 2.5% of memory CD4, and about 0.4% of memory CD8 clonotypes were shared across a few donors. Only blood was sampled, and tissue TCR repertoires likely differ from those in blood. Because the study included a small number of donors, the genetic and exposure-history diversity represented was limited. Based on pairwise subsampling, the degree of clonotype sharing among donors was expected to be affected by sequencing depth. Larger estimated clonotype richness was generally found for naive subsets than for memory subsets. Clonotypes shared by all four sorted-subset donors showed higher generation probabilities than non-shared clonotypes. Even with the large sequencing depth, rarefaction of the sorted-subset datasets indicated that sequencing was incomplete.

CD8 naive samples were obtained by positive selection for CCR7 among CD45RO-negative cells, yielding a CD45RA+CCR7+ population from which TemRA cells were excluded. Healthy HIV-negative adults with no recently reported acute infections or vaccinations were included as donors. Only Caucasian adults living in Nashville, Tennessee, USA were represented among the donors. Blood was collected by leukapheresis, and PBMCs were isolated by Ficoll-Histopaque density gradient centrifugation and then cryopreserved in liquid nitrogen vapor phase. Analytical flow cytometry was used to check the purity and quantity of each magnetically sorted T cell population. Genomic DNA was isolated from each sorted fraction and quantified by UV absorbance on a Nanodrop 2000c. As encoded in the germline V gene (reference sequence), CDR1 is MNHEY while CDR2 is SMNVEV. Reading from cysteine to phenylalanine, the CDR3 counts 13 amino acids. CDR3 DNA only is kept here, 39 bases in frame from base 1. The junction shows trimming of 6 bases on V and 4 bases on J, and the gene matches do not reach 1 base of it.

Using the deep immunoSEQ assay, multiplex PCR amplified TCR CDR3 regions from genomic DNA. Genomic DNA extracted from each cell subset was distributed evenly over all wells of several immunoSEQ 96-well plates, and each plate served as one replicate. For sorted subsets, each replicate PCR was loaded with 200 ng genomic DNA, equivalent to approximately 33,000 T cell genomes. Purified libraries were quantified with a Qubit 3.0 fluorometer, sized on a Bioanalyzer 2100, and re-quantified with the KAPA Library Quantification kit. Every immunoSEQ 96-well plate was sequenced on a separate single-read 150-cycle Illumina NextSeq 550 flow cell. As for the authors' bioinformatics: Because the immunoSEQ output included only junctional sequences and no quality scores, the filtering could not be the same as the filtering used for full-length reads. To assign V/J genes and CDR3, sequences were annotated against IMGT germline references using PyIR, a Python wrapper for IgBLAST v1.9. Any read was removed if the V/J assignment was weak (E-value above 1e-6), the CDR3 was missing, or the read contained stop codons, out-of-frame junctions, or ambiguous translated residues. V3J clonotypes were defined as sequences sharing the same inferred V gene, J gene, and CDR3 amino acid sequence. Percentage overlap between repertoires was computed as shared unique clonotypes divided by the size of the smaller repertoire. Three approaches were used to assess repertoire richness: RTK rarefaction, the Chao1 estimator, and Recon v2.1 estimates of unobserved clonotypes. Generation probabilities were computed with OLGA for all TCRbeta clonotypes obtained by the gDNA method from a few donors. The table was pulled from immuneACCESS by TCRdb, which kept in-frame rearrangements only. Such tables lose some clones; where checked, under half of the loss comes from unresolved V genes, and the rest has no known cause. The V and J calls and clone size are taken from that table; D and trimming were inferred from the DNA. The sample table holds about 2.2 million clones, of which roughly 95% were seen once. The top ten hold around 1.7% of the sample.

Source material: naive CD8+ T cells from PBMCs. Read against the paper, the sample's cell subset or site label means: CD45RA+CCR7+. This chain is built from TRBV27 and TRBJ2-1; a stretch of 9 junction bases matches TRBD2. This clonotype was obtained from a man aged 18 to 29 in good health. Some clones in this sample may be carry-over from other donors' samples. The DNA is TGTGCCAGCAGGACTAGCGGATACAATGAGCAGTTCTTC. It translates to CASRTSGYNEQFF.